What follows is one TCR beta chain and its context. Random hexamers were used to reverse transcribe the RNA input (roughly 0.5 to 1 ug). immunoSEQ multiplex PCR amplified TCR beta CDR3 across 54 Vbeta, 13 Jbeta. TCRdb ran MiXCR on the immunoSEQ multiplex PCR reads and lists one entry per CDR3 protein. In the table there are 200,000 to 250,000 distinct CDR3 sequences, 95% of which are singletons. The V end lost 3 bases, the J end lost 9 bases, and 14 bases lay between the germline ends. The CDR3 covers 13 residues. These data originate in a study of CD8 T cells in Susac syndrome. The chain uses TRBV12-3 or TRBV12-4 and TRBJ1-2; D perhaps matches TRBD1 (5 bases). Material: CD4+ T cells from PBMCs. The sequence came from a human donor with multiple sclerosis. Written as DNA, the CDR3 is TGTGCCAGCAGTTTGAACACCGACAGTCGCTACACCTTC. Translated: CASSLNTDSRYTF.